The 31 T cell receptor beta chains below all came from one sample that was sequenced in a study of tumor and adjacent non-tumor tissue in lung cancer. The template was RNA from unsorted bulk tissue. A modified ARM-PCR protocol with three rounds of nested PCR amplified TCRbeta. TCRdb recomputed calls from the multiplex PCR reads with MiXCR, one row per CDR3 protein. The sample shows approximately 90,000 distinct CDR3 sequences, approximately 65% of them seen only once. The sample was lung tumor tissue. The receptors originated from a man in his 60s with non-small cell lung cancer.

Details on this clonotype: Possible read error: a much larger clone is one base away. This rearrangement joins TRBV30 to TRBJ2-1, with a weak D call TRBD2 (5 bases). Germline V lookup: CDR1 GTSNPN, CDR2 SVGIG (reference sequence). Trimming removed 0 bases at V and 5 bases at J, with 14 bases between. CDR3 length: 15 residues. The DNA of the CDR3 is TGTGCCTGGAGTGTACGACTTAGAGGGAACAATGAGCAGTTCTTC. The encoded protein is CAWSVRLRGNNEQFF.

On this clonotype: One end of the junction varies from germline; a read error may be responsible. The chain recombines TRBV11-1 with TRBJ2-7; D could derive from TRBD1 or TRBD2 (5 bases each). CDR3 length equals 15 residues. Germline V gene data show CDR1 as SGHAT and CDR2 as FQDESV (reference sequence). The CDR3 region has the DNA TGCGCCAGCAGCTTAGCGATCACAGGACCTATCAAGCAGCACTTC. It yields the protein CASSLAITGPIKQHF.

This clonotype was seen repeatedly, ten times or more. The V call is TRBV6-6, the J call TRBJ2-3; D possibly uses TRBD1 or TRBD2 (5 bases each). The V end lost 7 bases, the J end lost 2 bases, and 19 bases lay between the germline ends. CDR3 length: 16 residues. From germline, CDR1 is MNHNY and CDR2 SVGAGI (reference sequence). In DNA, the CDR3 is TGTGCCAGCAAAAGACGGGGCGGAGAGCTCACAGATACGCAGTATTTT. Protein: CASKRRGGELTDTQYF.

This clonotype was observed at least ten times. This chain uses TRBV6-5 with TRBJ2-2; TRBD2 is a possible D gene (5 bases). V was clipped by 3 bases and J by 5 bases, with 7 bases between them. The germline V gene encodes CDR1 MNHEY and CDR2 SVGAGI. The CDR3 consists of 13 residues. The CDR3 protein is CASSYTRTGELFF. In DNA, the CDR3 is TGTGCCAGCAGTTATACTAGAACCGGGGAGCTGTTTTTT.

Details on this clonotype: The junction departs from germline at one end; a sequencing error may be responsible. The gene calls are TRBV29-1 and TRBJ2-7; D is unresolved. The CDR3 has 14 residues. Germline V lookup: CDR1 SQVTM, CDR2 ANQGSEA. DNA for the CDR3: TGCAGCGTTGGCGACATCCCCAGCTCATACGAGCGGTACTTC. Protein: CSVGDIPSSYERYF.

This clonotype has a single count. The junction departs from the called germline gene at one end, perhaps through a read error. The chain couples TRBV11-1 to TRBJ2-7; weak D call: TRBD1 (5 bases). CDR1 is SGHAT and CDR2 is FQDESV in the germline V gene (reference sequence). This CDR3 has 16 amino acids. The CDR3 protein is CASNLAKERTSYEQYF. The CDR3 nucleotides are TGTGCCAGCAACTTAGCTAAGGAGAGGACATCCTACGAGCAGTACTTC.

In the case of this clonotype: A clone one base away is much larger, so this may be a read error. The chain joins TRBV6-6 to TRBJ1-5, with unresolved D. Germline loops: CDR1 MNHNY, CDR2 SVGAGI (reference sequence). The CDR3 extends over 14 amino acids. The CDR3 region has the DNA TGTGCCAGCAGTTACGGGGATAGCAATCACCCCCAGCATTTT. This gives the protein CASSYGDSNHPQHF.

The V call is TRBV11-2, the J call TRBJ2-3; D unresolved. The CDR3 totals 14 residues. V lost 11 bases and J lost 12, with 27 bases in between. Germline V lookup: CDR1 SGHAT, CDR2 FQNNGV. The DNA for the CDR3 is TGTGCCGTCAGCCACCGGACCTCTATGGCTACACAGTATTTT. Its translation: CAVSHRTSMATQYF. Based on the CDR3 plus reference TRBV11-2 and TRBJ2-3, the full variable domain is EAGVAQSPRYKIIEKRQSVAFWCNPISGHATLYWYQQILGQGPKLLIQFQNNGVVDDSQLPKDRFSAERLKGVDSTLKIQPAKLEDSAVYLCAVSHRTSMATQYFGPGTRLTVL.

This clonotype came up once. The junction departs from germline at one end; a sequencing error may be responsible. The rearrangement uses TRBV4-2 and TRBJ1-6, with a tentative D call TRBD1 (6 bases). Germline V gives CDR1 LGHNA, CDR2 YNFKEQ. The CDR3 sequence is 14 residues long. CDR3 sequence (DNA): TGTGCCACCAGCCAAGAGGACAGTAGTTCACTCCTCCACTTT. Translated: CATSQEDSSSLLHF.

Concerning this clonotype itself: The junction differs from germline at one of its ends, possibly a read error. The chain joins TRBV4-1 to TRBJ1-1; D gene ambiguous. Germline-derived CDR1 and CDR2 are MGHRA and YSYEKL. The CDR3 is made up of 13 amino acids. The CDR3 DNA follows: TGCGCCAGCAGCCAAGCTAGCAACACTGAGGCTCCCTTT. The encoded protein is CASSQASNTEAPF.

With respect to this clonotype: Sequence at one end of the junction differs from germline and may be a read error. This chain joins TRBV5-1 and TRBJ1-2, with a weak D call TRBD1 (5 bases). Germline V CDR1 and CDR2: SGHRS, YFSETQ. This CDR3 contains 14 residues. The CDR3 protein is CASSQDSPNCGYTF. CDR3 DNA sequence: TGCGCCAGCAGTCAAGACAGCCCTAACTGTGGCTACACCTTC.

About this clonotype itself: The conserved final phenylalanine or tryptophan is absent from the CDR3, which likely points to a read error. Because the CDR3's place on the DNA is in doubt, the DNA is left out and the CDR3 is given as listed by TCRdb. V usage is TRBV11-2 and J usage is TRBJ1-6; the table names TRBD1, a call not compared with the DNA. Germline assignment: CDR1 SGHAT and CDR2 FQNNGV. The CDR3 length is 17 residues, termini included. This CDR3 reads CASSLDSQEAINSPLRY.

The chain joins TRBV12-3 or TRBV12-4 to TRBJ1-5, with D perhaps matching TRBD1 (6 bases). The J call is doubtful: the DNA matches TRBJ2-3 better. This CDR3 is 17 amino acids long. The CDR3 DNA follows: TGTGCCAGCAGTTTCGGGACACGAGGGGGTAGCTATCAGCCCCAGTATTTT. Translated, it gives CASSFGTRGGSYQPQYF.

To note about this clonotype: This may stem from a read error, because a much larger clone lies one nucleotide away. The chain has TRBV5-1 and TRBJ1-4, with 9 bases matching TRBD1. CDR3 length equals 14 residues. From germline, CDR1 is SGHRS and CDR2 YFSETQ. The CDR3 DNA reads TGCGCCAGCAGCACGGGACAGGGAGGTGAAAAACTGGTTTTT. It yields the protein CASSTGQGGEKLVF.

The chain couples TRBV6-5 to TRBJ2-2, with 13 bases lining up with TRBD2. V lost 7 bases and J lost 9; bases outside the gene matches: 8. The CDR3 consists of 15 residues. Per germline, CDR1 MNHEY and CDR2 SVGAGI. CDR3 region: CASTRGLAGAWELFF. The CDR3 nucleotides are TGTGCCAGCACACGAGGACTAGCGGGAGCCTGGGAGCTGTTTTTT.

This clonotype was picked up many times. The chain couples TRBV4-1 to TRBJ1-2, with D unclear. Germline assignment: CDR1 MGHRA and CDR2 YSYEKL. V dropped 0 bases and J dropped 0 bases, with 23 bases sitting between them. The CDR3 is made up of 20 amino acids. For the CDR3, the DNA is TGCGCCAGCAGCCAAGAGACCTCCACCCACAGACGCTCCTCTAACTATGGCTACACCTTC. It yields the protein CASSQETSTHRRSSNYGYTF.

The chain combines TRBV6-5 with TRBJ2-5, with D maybe TRBD2 (6 bases). Between the trimmed V and J ends, which lost 6 bases and 4 bases, there was a span of 21 bases. Looked up from germline, CDR1 is MNHEY and CDR2 is SVGAGI. The CDR3 contains 16 residues. CDR3 in amino acids: CASRYRTTSRGETQYF. CDR3 nucleotides: TGTGCCAGCAGATATCGTACGACTAGTAGGGGAGAGACCCAGTACTTC.

Remarks on this clonotype: The junction and the germline gene differ at one end; a read error may be behind it. For the CDR3, the DNA is TGTGCCAGCTGCCAAGGAGCCGAGGGGCAGGGGTATGGCTACACCTTC. Its protein product is CASCQGAEGQGYGYTF. The chain links TRBV4-2 to TRBJ1-2; the D gene is possibly TRBD1 (6 bases). This CDR3 has 16 amino acids. The V gene's germline CDR1 is LGHNA and CDR2 YNFKEQ.

This rearrangement joins TRBV29-1 to TRBJ2-5; the D is unclear. Deletions cut 2 bases from V and 6 bases from J, with 10 bases between. Germline V gene data show CDR1 as SQVTM and CDR2 as ANQGSEA. The CDR3 covers 12 residues. CDR3 in DNA: TGCAGCGTTGAACGGATACGGAAGACCCAGTACTTC. Amino acids: CSVERIRKTQYF.

V and J are TRBV5-6 and TRBJ1-5; possibly TRBD1 for D (5 bases). The CDR3 extends over 14 amino acids. The germline gives CDR1 SGHDT, CDR2 YYEEEE. The V end was cut by 3 bases, the J end by 7 bases, with 14 bases between. DNA of the CDR3: TGTGCCAGCAGCTCAAGGGGCTCGGGGCAGCCCCAGCATTTT. This sequence encodes CASSSRGSGQPQHF.

As for this clonotype: A read error may produce the germline difference seen at one junction end. The chain combines TRBV2 with TRBJ2-5; a possible D gene is TRBD2 (5 bases). Germline assignment: CDR1 SNHLY and CDR2 FYNNEI. The CDR3 spans 13 residues. CDR3 coding DNA: TGTGCCAGCAAGCGGAGTCACCAAGAGACCAAGTACTTC. It yields the protein CASKRSHQETKYF.

Turning to this clonotype: This could be a read error, since a much larger clone is one nucleotide away. The rearrangement links TRBV10-2 to TRBJ2-3; D remains unclear. This CDR3 spans 12 amino acids. Germline CDR1 reads WSHSY; CDR2 reads SAAADI. In nucleotides, the CDR3 is TGCGTCAGCAGCACCGGTGCAGATACGCAGTATTTT. This gives the protein CVSSTGADTQYF.

This clonotype was picked up many times. The V call is TRBV12-3 or TRBV12-4, the J call TRBJ2-3; a weak D match, TRBD1 (6 bases). This CDR3 comprises 13 residues. V was cut by 5 bases and J by 10 bases, with 16 bases left in between. The DNA of the CDR3 is TGTGCCAGCAGTACCGGTAACAGGGATCCGCAGTATTTT. This gives the protein CASSTGNRDPQYF.

Comments on this clonotype: The junction shows a germline mismatch at one end, possibly a read error. The gene calls are TRBV11-2 and TRBJ2-1; TRBD2 agrees at 9 bases. The CDR3 length is 18 residues. In germline, CDR1 is SGHAT, CDR2 FQNNGV. Here the CDR3 reads CARSLEGLAGAGYNERFF. The DNA for the CDR3 is TGTGCCAGAAGCTTGGAGGGATTAGCGGGAGCAGGATACAATGAGCGGTTCTTC.

About this clonotype: A much larger clone differs by one base, so this may be a read error. The rearrangement uses TRBV7-8 and TRBJ1-2, with D hard to call. Germline CDR1 SGHVS, CDR2 FQNEAQ. The ends were cut back, 1 base at V and 8 bases at J, with 11 bases in the middle. The CDR3 consists of 13 residues. The CDR3 region has the DNA TGTGCCAGCAGCTTAGAGACGGGCGTGGGCTACACCTTC. Its protein is CASSLETGVGYTF.

This rearrangement joins TRBV20-1 to TRBJ1-5; TRBD1 agrees at 7 bases. Germline CDR1 reads DFQATT; CDR2 reads SNEGSKA (reference sequence). CDR3 length: 14 residues. V lost 5 bases and J lost 5; bases outside the gene matches: 9. CDR3 in DNA: TGCAGTGCTGCCAAGGGGGCGTCTGATCAGCCCCAGCATTTT. It specifies CSAAKGASDQPQHF.

In regard to this clonotype: This may be a read error: a much more frequent sequence differs by one nucleotide. The missing conserved phenylalanine or tryptophan at the end of this CDR3 makes a read error likely. The chain recombines TRBV7-8 with TRBJ1-1, with D tentatively TRBD1 (5 bases). The CDR3 consists of 15 residues. V lost 5 bases and J 1 base, leaving 14 bases between the germline ends. Germline CDR1 is SGHVS and CDR2 is FQNEAQ. The DNA for the CDR3 is TGTGCCAGCAGCCTCCTACAGGCTCCGAACACTGAAGCTTTCATT. Translated: CASSLLQAPNTEAFI.

As concerns this clonotype: Sequence at one end of the junction differs from germline and may be a read error. This chain links TRBV5-5 with TRBJ2-3; TRBD1 agrees at 8 bases. CDR1 is SGHKS, CDR2 YYEKEE, per germline (reference sequence). This CDR3 comprises 15 residues. CDR3 coding DNA: TGTGCCAGCACCCTCCGACAGGGGCCGACAGATACGCAGTATTTC. Translation gives CASTLRQGPTDTQYF.

In this sample, this clonotype turned up once. Because it lacks the conserved phenylalanine or tryptophan at the end, this CDR3 is likely a read error. This rearrangement joins TRBV7-8 to TRBJ2-3, with a weak D call TRBD1 (5 bases). CDR1 is SGHVS and CDR2 is FQNEAQ in the germline V gene. This CDR3 has 14 amino acids. CDR3 sequence (DNA): TGTACCAGCAGCTTATCCAGGGATGAAGATACGCAGTATCTT. The encoded protein is CTSSLSRDEDTQYL.

Regarding this clonotype: One end of the junction varies from germline; a read error may be responsible. The gene calls are TRBV5-1 and TRBJ2-7; 9 bases align to TRBD2. Germline V CDR1 and CDR2: SGHRS, YFSETQ. The CDR3 runs 16 residues. CDR3 DNA sequence: TGCGGCAGCAGCTTGGGAGGGGCTAGCGGGAATGTTGAGCAGTACTTC. This encodes CGSSLGGASGNVEQYF. Drawing the rest from reference TRBV5-1 and TRBJ2-7, the complete variable domain is KAGVTQTPRYLIKTRGQQVTLSCSPISGHRSVSWYQQTPGQGLQFLFEYFSETQRNKGNFPGRFSGRQFSNSRSEMNVSTLELGDSALYLCGSSLGGASGNVEQYFGPGTRLTVT.

This clonotype was found many times. The chain couples TRBV4-3 to TRBJ2-1; D gene unclear. The CDR3 length is 11 residues. Germline V CDR1 and CDR2: LGHNA, YSLEER. Deletions cut 0 bases from V and 15 bases from J, with 9 bases between. The CDR3 is CASSQDDLWFF. In nucleotides, the CDR3 is TGCGCCAGCAGCCAAGATGACCTTTGGTTCTTC.